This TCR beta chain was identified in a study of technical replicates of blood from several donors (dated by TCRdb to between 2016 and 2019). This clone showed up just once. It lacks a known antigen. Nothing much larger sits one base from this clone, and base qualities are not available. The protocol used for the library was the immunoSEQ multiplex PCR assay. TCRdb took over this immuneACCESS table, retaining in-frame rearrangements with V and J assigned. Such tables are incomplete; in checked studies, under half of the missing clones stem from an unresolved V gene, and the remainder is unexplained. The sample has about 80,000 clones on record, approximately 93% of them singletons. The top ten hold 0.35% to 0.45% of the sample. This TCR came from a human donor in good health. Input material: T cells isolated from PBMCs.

The CDR3 has the sequence CAWGGEGQTYNEQFF. The DNA sequence is given as TGTGCCTGGGGAGGGGAGGGCCAAACCTACAATGAGCAGTTCTTC. The rearrangement joined TRBV30 to TRBJ2-1; 7 middle bases align to TRBD2. From V the trimming removes 5 bases and from J it removes 2 bases, while the gene matches leave 9 bases of the junction unaccounted for. CDR1 and CDR2 are read off the germline V gene (reference sequence) as GTSNPN and SVGIG. Its CDR3 holds 15 amino acids, cysteine through phenylalanine. Only the CDR3 portion is preserved as DNA: 45 bases, with reading frame beginning at the first base.